The rows below give T cell receptor beta chains drawn from one sample of a study of blood T cell repertoires in COVID-19. Repertoires were generated with immunoSEQ multiplex PCR, while TCRdb's copy carries only in-frame clones and drops some. The sample lists around 150,000 clones; approximately 80% were seen once. Sequencing was performed on peripheral blood. All receptors derive from a woman over 75 with acute or convalescent COVID-19. CDR3s include the opening cysteine and the closing phenylalanine or tryptophan. D genes are given only for firm matches. For some rows the clone size is stated as once, few or many, or as a class when expanded; others skip it.

size	J	length	D	V	DNA	CDR3
NA	TRBJ1-5	14	NA	TRBV5-6	TGTGCCAGCAGCCTGTTACAGGGAAACGGGCCCCAGCATTTT	CASSLLQGNGPQHF
NA	TRBJ2-3	15	TRBD1	TRBV5-4	TGTGCCAGCAGCTCCCCGGGACAGGGGGGAGATACGCAGTATTTT	CASSSPGQGGDTQYF
NA	TRBJ2-5	14	NA	TRBV3-1/TRBV3-2	TGTGCCAGCAGCCTCGGGGGAGTCAAAGAGACCCAGTACTTC	CASSLGGVKETQYF
NA	TRBJ1-5	16	NA	TRBV5-5	TGTGCCAGCAGCTTGGGGCCAGGGTTCTCAAATCAGCCCCAGCATTTT	CASSLGPGFSNQPQHF
NA	TRBJ2-2	16	NA	TRBV9	TGTGCCAGCAGCGCTCTCCGGCGGAGCAGCCCCGGGGAGCTGTTTTTT	CASSALRRSSPGELFF
NA	TRBJ2-3	13	NA	TRBV11-3	TGTGCCAGCAGCCTTACTCTAGCGGATACGCAGTATTTT	CASSLTLADTQYF
NA	TRBJ1-6	13	NA	TRBV18	TGTGCCAGCTCACCAGAGCGGGCGGGCCCCCTCCACTTT	CASSPERAGPLHF
NA	TRBJ2-7	14	NA	TRBV19	TGTGCCAGTAGTATCAAGACAGGCCCCTACGAGCAGTACTTC	CASSIKTGPYEQYF
NA	TRBJ1-2	14	TRBD1	TRBV19	TGTGCCAGTAGTAGGCAGGGGGCGGCCTATGGCTACACCTTC	CASSRQGAAYGYTF
once	TRBJ2-2	19	TRBD2	TRBV11-2	TGTGCCAGCAGCTCCGAGAACCTGTGGCTAGCGGGAGGATTCGGGGAGCTGTTTTTT	CASSSENLWLAGGFGELFF
NA	TRBJ1-1	14	NA	TRBV27	TGTGCCAGCACCCTCCGCCGCGGGGACACTGAAGCTTTCTTT	CASTLRRGDTEAFF
NA	TRBJ2-1	14	NA	TRBV19	TGTGCCAGTAGTCCCCGAGGGCGGGCCAATGAGCAGTTCTTC	CASSPRGRANEQFF
NA	TRBJ2-7	15	TRBD2	TRBV6-5	TGTGCCAGCAGTTATACTAGCGAGAGCTCCTACGAGCAGTACTTC	CASSYTSESSYEQYF
NA	TRBJ1-2	14	TRBD1	TRBV19	TGTGCCAGTAGCGGGACAGGGGTGGACTATGGCTACACCTTC	CASSGTGVDYGYTF
NA	TRBJ1-2	12	NA	TRBV5-5	TGTGCCAGCAGCTTGCTCAGCTATGGCTACACCTTC	CASSLLSYGYTF
NA	TRBJ1-3	14	NA	TRBV30	TGTGCCTGGAGTGGGGGCAGCACTGGAAACACCATATATTTT	CAWSGGSTGNTIYF
NA	TRBJ1-6	15	NA	TRBV30	TGTGCCTGGAACTCGGACAGCCCCTATAATTCACCCCTCCACTTT	CAWNSDSPYNSPLHF
NA	TRBJ2-1	14	TRBD1	TRBV7-9	TGTGCCAGCAGCTTAGAGGGGGCAGTACCTGAGCAGTTCTTC	CASSLEGAVPEQFF
NA	TRBJ2-7	15	TRBD2	TRBV5-6	TGTGCCAGCAGCTTAGGCGGGAGCGGGGGCTACGAGCAGTACTTC	CASSLGGSGGYEQYF
NA	TRBJ2-7	14	TRBD1	TRBV5-1	TGCGCCAGCAGCTTGAAGGGACAGGGGGACGAGCAGTACTTC	CASSLKGQGDEQYF
NA	TRBJ2-2	17	TRBD1	TRBV11-2	TGTGCCAGCAGCTCTTGGGTAGGGGGCGGAGGCACCGGGGAGCTGTTTTTT	CASSSWVGGGGTGELFF
NA	TRBJ2-1	17	TRBD2	TRBV18	TGTGCCAGCTCACCAGGTGCTAGCGGGAGCTCCTACAATGAGCAGTTCTTC	CASSPGASGSSYNEQFF
NA	TRBJ2-5	15	NA	TRBV5-1	TGCGCCAGCAGCTTGGTTGGGAGTAACCAAGAGACCCAGTACTTC	CASSLVGSNQETQYF
NA	TRBJ2-7	15	TRBD2	TRBV2	TGTGCCAGCAGTGGAGCAGCGGGGGTCTCCTACGAGCAGTACTTC	CASSGAAGVSYEQYF
NA	TRBJ2-2	16	NA	TRBV18	TGTGCCAGCTCACCACGGGCAGGGACTAACACCGGGGAGCTGTTTTTT	CASSPRAGTNTGELFF
NA	TRBJ1-1	18	NA	TRBV5-4	TGTGCCAGCAGCTTGGTATATTCGGCGGCAGGGGTGAGCACTGAAGCTTTCTTT	CASSLVYSAAGVSTEAFF
NA	TRBJ2-5	16	TRBD2	TRBV7-2	TGTGCCAGCAGCCTTCGACTAGCAGCGTACCAAGAGACCCAGTACTTC	CASSLRLAAYQETQYF
once	TRBJ1-2	16	NA	TRBV5-6	TGTGCCAGCAGCCATTTAACCGAGCTTCGAAAATATGGCTACACCTTC	CASSHLTELRKYGYTF
NA	TRBJ2-1	16	TRBD2	TRBV10-1	TGCGCCAGCAGTGACAGAGGGGGACTAGCGTTTTATGAGCAGTTCTTC	CASSDRGGLAFYEQFF
NA	TRBJ2-6	17	TRBD2	TRBV2	TGTGCCAGCAGATCGACTAGCGGACTCTCTGGGGCCAACGTCCTGACTTTC	CASRSTSGLSGANVLTF
once	TRBJ2-2	15	TRBD2	TRBV19	TGTGCCAGTAGTAGAGCGGGAGTAGGGACCGGGGAGCTGTTTTTT	CASSRAGVGTGELFF
NA	TRBJ2-1	14	NA	TRBV4-2	TGTGCCAGCAGCCAAGGTCCCCTAGCCAATGAGCAGTTCTTC	CASSQGPLANEQFF
NA	TRBJ2-2	15	TRBD2	TRBV2	TGTGCCAGCAGTTTGACTAGCAGCAACACCGGGGAGCTGTTTTTT	CASSLTSSNTGELFF
once	TRBJ1-2	17	TRBD1	TRBV2	TGTGCCAGCCTCTACTATGGGGGACAGGGCCTTAACTATGGCTACACCTTC	CASLYYGGQGLNYGYTF
NA	TRBJ2-7	14	TRBD1	TRBV11-1	TGTGCCAGCAGCTCCACGGGACAGGGGCTCGAGCAGTACTTC	CASSSTGQGLEQYF
NA	TRBJ2-7	16	TRBD2	TRBV27	TGTGCCAGCAGTATCCAACTAGCGCCTTTTACCTACGAGCAGTACTTC	CASSIQLAPFTYEQYF
NA	TRBJ2-3	16	TRBD2	TRBV7-2	TGTGCCAGCAGCTTCCTAGCGGGAGGCGGCACAGATACGCAGTATTTT	CASSFLAGGGTDTQYF
NA	TRBJ2-7	14	TRBD2	TRBV19	TGTGCCACTAGTCGGCTAGCGGGCACCTACGAGCAGTACTTC	CATSRLAGTYEQYF
NA	TRBJ1-3	18	NA	TRBV9	TGTGCCAGCAGCGTATCCCCGGATTTCTCGGGAGGTGGAAACACCATATATTTT	CASSVSPDFSGGGNTIYF
NA	TRBJ2-2	13	TRBD1	TRBV28	TGTGCCAGCAGGACAGGGGGAGCCGGGGAGCTGTTTTTT	CASRTGGAGELFF
once	TRBJ1-6	16	NA	TRBV4-1	TGCGCCAGCAGCCAAGACCCCGTGAGGGTCAATTCACCCCTCCACTTT	CASSQDPVRVNSPLHF
NA	TRBJ1-5	16	NA	TRBV27	TGTGCCAGCAGTTTACGGGGGGTGTGGGGCAATCAGCCCCAGCATTTT	CASSLRGVWGNQPQHF
NA	TRBJ1-4	14	NA	TRBV7-2	TGTGCCAGCAGCTTAGCCGGGAAAGGTGAAAAACTGTTTTTT	CASSLAGKGEKLFF
NA	TRBJ2-3	16	NA	TRBV18	TGTGCCAGCTTACCGAAGGTCCCTAGCGGCACAGATACGCAGTATTTT	CASLPKVPSGTDTQYF
NA	TRBJ2-2	19	TRBD1	TRBV11-2	TGTGCCAGCAGCTTAGGGGACGAGGGGTACAGGGGACCATTCGGGGAGCTGTTTTTT	CASSLGDEGYRGPFGELFF
few	TRBJ1-3	14	NA	TRBV30	TGTGCCTGGAGGGTCCCGGGATCTGGAAACACCATATATTTT	CAWRVPGSGNTIYF